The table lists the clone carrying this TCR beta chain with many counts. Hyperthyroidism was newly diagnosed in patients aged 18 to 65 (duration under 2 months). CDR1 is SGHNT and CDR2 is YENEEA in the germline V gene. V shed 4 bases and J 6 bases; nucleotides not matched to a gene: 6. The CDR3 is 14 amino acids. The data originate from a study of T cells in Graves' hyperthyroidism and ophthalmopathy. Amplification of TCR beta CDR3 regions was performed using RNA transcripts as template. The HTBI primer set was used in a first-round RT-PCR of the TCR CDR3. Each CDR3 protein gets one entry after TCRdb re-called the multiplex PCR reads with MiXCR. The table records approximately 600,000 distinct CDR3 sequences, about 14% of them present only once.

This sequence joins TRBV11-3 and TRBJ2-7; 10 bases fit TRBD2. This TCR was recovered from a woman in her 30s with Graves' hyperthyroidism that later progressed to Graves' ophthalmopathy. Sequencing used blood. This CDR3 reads CASSWPSGSGEQYF. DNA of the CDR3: TGTGCCAGCAGCTGGCCTAGCGGGAGTGGCGAGCAGTACTTC.